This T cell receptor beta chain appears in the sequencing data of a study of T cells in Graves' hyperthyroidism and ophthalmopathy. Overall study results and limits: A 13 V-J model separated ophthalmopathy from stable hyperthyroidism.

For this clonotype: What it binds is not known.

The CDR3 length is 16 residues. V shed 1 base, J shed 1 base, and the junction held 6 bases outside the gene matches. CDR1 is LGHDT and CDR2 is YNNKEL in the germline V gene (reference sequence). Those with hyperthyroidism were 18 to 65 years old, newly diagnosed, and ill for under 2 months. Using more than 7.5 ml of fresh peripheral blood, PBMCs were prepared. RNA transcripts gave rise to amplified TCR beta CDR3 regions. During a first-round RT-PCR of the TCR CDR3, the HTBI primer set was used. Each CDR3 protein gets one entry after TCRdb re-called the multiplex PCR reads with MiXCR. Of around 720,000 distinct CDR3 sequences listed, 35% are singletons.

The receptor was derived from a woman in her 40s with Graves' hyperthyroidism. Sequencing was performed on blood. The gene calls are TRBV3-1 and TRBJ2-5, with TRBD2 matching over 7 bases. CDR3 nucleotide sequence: TGTGCCAGCAGCCAAGGATCCAGCGGGGCCCAAGAGACCCAGTACTTC. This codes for CASSQGSSGAQETQYF.